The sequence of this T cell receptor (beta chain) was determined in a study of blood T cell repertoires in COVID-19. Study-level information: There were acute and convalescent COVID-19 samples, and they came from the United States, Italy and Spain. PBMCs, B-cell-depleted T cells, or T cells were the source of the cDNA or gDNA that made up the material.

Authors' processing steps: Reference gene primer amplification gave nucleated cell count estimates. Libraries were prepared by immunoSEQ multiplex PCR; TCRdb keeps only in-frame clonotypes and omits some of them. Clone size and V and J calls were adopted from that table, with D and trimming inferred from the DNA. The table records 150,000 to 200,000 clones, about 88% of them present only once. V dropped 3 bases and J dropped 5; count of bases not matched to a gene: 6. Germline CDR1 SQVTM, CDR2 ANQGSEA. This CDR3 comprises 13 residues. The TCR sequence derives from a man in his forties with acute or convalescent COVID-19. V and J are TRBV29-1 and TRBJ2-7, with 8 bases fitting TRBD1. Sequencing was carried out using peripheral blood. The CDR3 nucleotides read TGCAGCGTTGACGGACAGGGTCGTGACGAGCAGTACTTC. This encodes CSVDGQGRDEQYF.